This T cell receptor (beta chain) emerged from a study of response to subunit inactivated influenza vaccine. Study-wide findings and caveats: Authors proposed each seasonal influenza vaccination draws in few new T cells.

Comment on this clonotype: Its cognate antigen is unknown.

One entry per CDR3 protein results from TCRdb running MiXCR on the RT-PCR reads. The sample shows about 500,000 distinct CDR3 sequences, 16% of them seen only once. The CDR3 loop spans 14 amino acids. CDR1 is SGHTA and CDR2 is FQGNSA in the germline V gene. Unmatched junction bases numbered 5, after V lost 4 bases and J lost 2 bases. The sequence derives from a man aged 45 to 70 who received an inactivated influenza vaccine. This chain links TRBV7-2 with TRBJ2-7, with 7 bases matching TRBD2. The specimen comprised CD4+ T cells sorted from PBMCs, sampled 23 months after vaccination. CDR3 amino acids: CASSWGGRTYEQYF. The CDR3 DNA reads as TGTGCCAGCAGCTGGGGGGGGAGGACCTACGAGCAGTACTTC.